This TCR beta chain stems from a study of cytomegalovirus exposure and HLA in healthy donors. Study results and limitations: The later analysis indicated that the majority of CMV-associated TCR beta chains appeared HLA-restricted. The study recorded over 150 TCR beta chains that were cytomegalovirus-associated. Rarity held for most TCR sequences, but there were some public TCRs that occurred in many donors.

Germline loops: CDR1 MNHNS, CDR2 SASEGT. The V gene end was trimmed by 4 bases and the J gene end by 4 bases; junction bases not matched to a gene: 4. The CDR3 is made up of 14 amino acids. The PCR contained 60 Vbeta and 13 Jbeta primers. Method: immunoSEQ multiplex PCR; TCRdb's copy keeps in-frame clones and lacks some. The data contain 95,000 or so clones, 80% to 85% of them seen just once; the ten biggest clones take up roughly 4%. This clone is a singleton in its sample. Antigen: not known. Sequencing was done on a sample of PBMCs. The V and J genes are TRBV6-1 and TRBJ2-7; 10 nucleotides agree with TRBD1. The origin of this receptor is a woman in her seventies in good health and CMV-seropositive. The CDR3 protein is CASSAGQGKYEQYF. The CDR3 DNA follows: TGTGCCAGCAGTGCGGGACAGGGGAAATACGAGCAGTACTTC.